Listed below are T cell receptor beta chains from one sample, sequenced in a study of T cells in Graves' hyperthyroidism and ophthalmopathy. TCRdb passed the multiplex PCR reads through MiXCR, listing each CDR3 protein once. The sample holds approximately 600,000 distinct CDR3 sequences; less than 25% are singletons and the top ten take 30% to 40%. Specimen: blood. The origin of the receptors is a man younger than 40 with Graves' ophthalmopathy. The CDR3 runs from the conserved cysteine through the conserved F or W. A D gene is named only where the DNA matches it firmly. A row's size may be missing; if present it is once, few, many or a size class.

V gene	D gene	J gene	clone size	CDR3 DNA	CDR3 protein
TRBV7-2	NA	TRBJ1-1	few	TGTGCCAGCAGCTTATCACTCACTAGGCCTATCACTGAAGCTTTCTTT	CASSLSLTRPITEAFF
TRBV7-8	TRBD1	TRBJ2-1	few	TGTGCCAGCAGAAGGGACAGCAACAATGAGCAGTTCTTC	CASRRDSNNEQFF
TRBV9	NA	TRBJ1-1	NA	TGTGCCAGCAGCGGGGGGGTTACGGGGGCCACTGAAGCTTTCTTT	CASSGGVTGATEAFF
TRBV2	TRBD1	TRBJ1-1	many	TGTGCCAGCAGTGAAGCAGGGGGCCGTGGCACTGAAGCTTTCTTT	CASSEAGGRGTEAFF
TRBV10-3	TRBD2	TRBJ2-1	few	TGTGCCATCAGTGAGTCAAAAACTCTGTCGAGACTAGCGGACAATGAGCAGTTCTTC	CAISESKTLSRLADNEQFF
TRBV9	TRBD1	TRBJ1-1	NA	TGTGCCAGCAGCGTAGGAGGACAGGGGGCCGTGAACACTGAAGCTTTCTTT	CASSVGGQGAVNTEAFF
TRBV6-1	TRBD1	TRBJ1-1	few	TGTGCCAGCAGGCATAGACAGGGAACTAACACTGAAGCTTTCTTT	CASRHRQGTNTEAFF
TRBV19	NA	TRBJ2-6	NA	TGTGCCAGTAGTCCCAGGGTATCTGGGGCCAACGTCCTGACTTTC	CASSPRVSGANVLTF
TRBV6-1	NA	TRBJ1-2	few	TGTGCCAGCAGTCCGGATCAGGGTCTCCTGGGTGGCTACACCTTC	CASSPDQGLLGGYTF
TRBV10-3	TRBD1	TRBJ1-1	NA	TGTGCCATCAGGGGGACAGGCGGGGACACTGAAGCTTTCTTT	CAIRGTGGDTEAFF
TRBV9	NA	TRBJ1-1	few	TGTGCCAGCAGCGCTAACAGGGAGATGAACACTGAAGCTTTCTTT	CASSANREMNTEAFF
TRBV10-1	NA	TRBJ1-5	NA	TGCGCCAGCAGTGAGTCCGGATTATCGCCCCAGCATTTT	CASSESGLSPQHF
TRBV4-2	NA	TRBJ2-3	NA	TGTGCCAGCAGCCAAGGCAATGGGGTGGTGCAGTATTTT	CASSQGNGVVQYF
TRBV6-1	NA	TRBJ2-1	few	TGTGCCAGCAGTGAACGGACTGGGGGGGGGGCGGATGAGCAGTTCTTC	CASSERTGGGADEQFF
TRBV7-6	TRBD2	TRBJ2-1	many	TGTGCCAGCAGCCCAATTGCGACTAGCGAATCCTACAATGAGCAGTTCTTC	CASSPIATSESYNEQFF
TRBV6-2/TRBV6-3	TRBD2	TRBJ2-3	few	TGTGCCAGCAGGTCGAGACTAGCGGGAGAGATTGATACGCAGTATTTT	CASRSRLAGEIDTQYF
TRBV28	NA	TRBJ2-1	NA	TGTGCCAGTTACCCCGTGAGGTTCCAGGAATGTAATGAGCAGTTCTTC	CASYPVRFQECNEQFF
TRBV5-5	NA	TRBJ2-6	few	TGTGCCAGCAGCCCGGCGTCGGCTGGGGCCAACGTCCTGACTTTC	CASSPASAGANVLTF
TRBV19	NA	TRBJ2-7	NA	TGTGCCAGTAGTTATGCTCCACGTGGCTACGAGCAGTACTTC	CASSYAPRGYEQYF
TRBV19	TRBD2	TRBJ2-1	NA	TGTGCCAGTAGTAATTGGCTAGCGGGAGCCCTTAACTCCTACAATGAGCAGTTCTTC	CASSNWLAGALNSYNEQFF
TRBV20-1	TRBD2	TRBJ2-1	NA	TGCAGTGCTAGACCTTTATCGGGACTAGCGGGAGGAGGGAGCTCCTACAATGAGCAGTTCTTC	CSARPLSGLAGGGSSYNEQFF
TRBV15	NA	TRBJ1-3	few	TGTGCCACCAGCCTTGACGGAAACACCATATATTTT	CATSLDGNTIYF
TRBV4-2	NA	TRBJ2-1	NA	TGTGCCAGCAGCCAGGGGGACCTTTACAATGAGCAGTTCTTC	CASSQGDLYNEQFF
TRBV7-8	TRBD1	TRBJ2-1	few	TGTGCCAGCAGCGTCGACAGGGTCGATGAGCAGTTCTTC	CASSVDRVDEQFF
TRBV29-1	TRBD2	TRBJ2-7	NA	TGCAGCGTGGCCGGGACTAGCGGGTTGGTGCAGTACTTC	CSVAGTSGLVQYF
TRBV10-3	NA	TRBJ1-1	NA	TGTGCCAGCAGGAGTTTGGGGGGTAGGGACACTGAAGCTTTCTTT	CASRSLGGRDTEAFF
TRBV7-9	NA	TRBJ1-1	NA	TGTGCCAGCAGCCAGAAGGGGCAAACTGAAGCTTTCTTT	CASSQKGQTEAFF
TRBV10-2	TRBD1	TRBJ2-2	NA	TGCGCCAGCAGTGAGGGACAGGGACCCGGGGAGCTGTTTTTT	CASSEGQGPGELFF
TRBV7-8	TRBD2	TRBJ2-3	many	TGTGCCAGCAGCTTGGGACTAGATGTAGATACGCAGTATTTT	CASSLGLDVDTQYF
TRBV2	NA	TRBJ2-2	many	TGTGCCAGCAGAGAGATAACCGGGGAGCTGTTTTTT	CASREITGELFF
TRBV20-1	TRBD1	TRBJ2-5	NA	TGCAGTGCTAGAAGGAGGACAGGGTATGAAGAGACCCAGTACTTC	CSARRRTGYEETQYF
TRBV4-1	NA	TRBJ2-7	NA	TGCGCCAGCAGCCCCGACAGAGAAGCCTACGAGCAGTACTTC	CASSPDREAYEQYF
TRBV27	NA	TRBJ1-6	few	TGTGCCAGCAGTTTAACTCCAGGGTGGAATTCACCCCTCCACTTT	CASSLTPGWNSPLHF
TRBV29-1	NA	TRBJ2-3	few	TGCAGCGCCCCAAAGCTAGGGGACGGAGATACGCAGTATTTT	CSAPKLGDGDTQYF
TRBV5-1	NA	TRBJ2-7	many	TGCGCCAGCAGCTTGCTGGGGAGTAACGAGCAGTACTTC	CASSLLGSNEQYF
TRBV11-2	NA	TRBJ2-7	few	TGTGCCAGCAGCTATTCCGGGGGAGGCACCTACGAGCAGTACTTC	CASSYSGGGTYEQYF
TRBV12-3/TRBV12-4	NA	TRBJ1-5	NA	TGTGCCAGCACCGTAGCCGGAACCCTCAATCAGCCCCAGCATTTT	CASTVAGTLNQPQHF
TRBV12-5	NA	TRBJ2-1	NA	TGTGCTAGTGGTCCCTCCGGGACTCCCCATGAGCAGTTCTTC	CASGPSGTPHEQFF
TRBV5-1	NA	TRBJ1-2	many	TGCGCCAGCAGCTTGGGAGAGACTTTGGGCTACACCTTC	CASSLGETLGYTF
TRBV28	NA	TRBJ2-7	once	TGTGCCAGCAGTTTACCGGGACTCCCTTTGGTCGAGCAGTACTTC	CASSLPGLPLVEQYF
TRBV24-1	TRBD1	TRBJ1-2	many	TGTGCCACCAGTGATGCGGGACAGGGCGAGAGAGGCTACACCTTC	CATSDAGQGERGYTF
TRBV28	TRBD2	TRBJ2-3	NA	TGTGCCAGCAGTTTTACGTATTGGACTAGCGGGAGAGGGGCGTCAGATACGCAGTATTTT	CASSFTYWTSGRGASDTQYF
TRBV3-1	NA	TRBJ1-1	many	TGTGCCAGCAGCGTCCGGACCGCCGAAGCTTTCTTT	CASSVRTAEAFF
TRBV18	NA	TRBJ2-7	few	TGTGCCAGCAGTACCCCTAACAGGGCTATTTACGAGCAGTACTTC	CASSTPNRAIYEQYF
TRBV20-1	TRBD1	TRBJ1-2	NA	TGCAGTGCTAGCGGCAGGGGGGATGTTGGCTACACCTTC	CSASGRGDVGYTF